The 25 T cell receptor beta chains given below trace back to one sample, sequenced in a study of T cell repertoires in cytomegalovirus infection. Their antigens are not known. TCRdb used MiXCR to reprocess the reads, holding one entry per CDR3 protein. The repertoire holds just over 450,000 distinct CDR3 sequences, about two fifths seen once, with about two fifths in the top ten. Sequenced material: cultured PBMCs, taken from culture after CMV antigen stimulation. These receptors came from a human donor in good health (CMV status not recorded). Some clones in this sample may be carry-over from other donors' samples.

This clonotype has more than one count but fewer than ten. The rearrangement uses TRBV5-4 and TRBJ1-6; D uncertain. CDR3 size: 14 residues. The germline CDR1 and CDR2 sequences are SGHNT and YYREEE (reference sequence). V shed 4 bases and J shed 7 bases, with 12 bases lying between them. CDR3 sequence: CASSPWKRNSPLHF. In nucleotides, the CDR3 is TGTGCCAGCAGCCCTTGGAAGCGAAATTCACCCCTCCACTTT.

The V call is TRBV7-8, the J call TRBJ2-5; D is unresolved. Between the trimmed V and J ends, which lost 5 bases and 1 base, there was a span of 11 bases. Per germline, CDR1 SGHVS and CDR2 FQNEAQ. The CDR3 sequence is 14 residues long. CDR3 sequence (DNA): TGTGCCAGCAGCCGTCCCCCCATCCAAGAGACCCAGTACTTC. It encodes CASSRPPIQETQYF.

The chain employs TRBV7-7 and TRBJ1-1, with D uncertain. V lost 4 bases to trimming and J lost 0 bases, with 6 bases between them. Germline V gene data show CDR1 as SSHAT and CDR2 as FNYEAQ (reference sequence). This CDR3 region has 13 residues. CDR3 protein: CASSSNMNTEAFF. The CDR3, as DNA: TGTGCCAGCAGCTCAAATATGAACACTGAAGCTTTCTTT.

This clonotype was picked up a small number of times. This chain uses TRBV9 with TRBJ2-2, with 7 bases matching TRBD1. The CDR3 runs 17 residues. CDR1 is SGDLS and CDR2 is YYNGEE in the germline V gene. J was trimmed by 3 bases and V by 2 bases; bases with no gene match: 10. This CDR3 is CASSVDWDSPDTGELFF. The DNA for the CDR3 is TGTGCCAGCAGCGTCGATTGGGACAGCCCAGACACCGGGGAGCTGTTTTTT. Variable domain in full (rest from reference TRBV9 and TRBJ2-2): DSGVTQTPKHLITATGQRVTLRCSPRSGDLSVYWYQQSLDQGLQFLIQYYNGEERAKGNILERFSAQQFPDLHSELNLSSLELGDSALYFCASSVDWDSPDTGELFFGEGSRLTVL.

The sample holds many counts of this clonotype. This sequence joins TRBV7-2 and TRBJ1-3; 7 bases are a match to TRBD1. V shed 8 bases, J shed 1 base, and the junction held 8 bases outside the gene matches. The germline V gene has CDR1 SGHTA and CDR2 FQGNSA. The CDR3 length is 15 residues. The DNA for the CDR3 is TGTGCCAGCGCAGAACAGGGGATTTCTGGAAACACCATATATTTT. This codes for CASAEQGISGNTIYF.

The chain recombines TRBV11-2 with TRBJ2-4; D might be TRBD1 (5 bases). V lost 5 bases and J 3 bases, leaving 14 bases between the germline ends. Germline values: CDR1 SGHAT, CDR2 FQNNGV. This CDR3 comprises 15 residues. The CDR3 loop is CASSPGPGLKNIQYF. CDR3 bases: TGTGCCAGCAGCCCCGGGCCAGGGCTCAAAAACATTCAGTACTTC.

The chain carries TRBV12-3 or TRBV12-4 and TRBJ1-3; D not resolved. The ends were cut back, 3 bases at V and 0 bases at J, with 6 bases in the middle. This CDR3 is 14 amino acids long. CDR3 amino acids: CASSFRGSGNTIYF. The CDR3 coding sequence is TGTGCCAGCAGTTTTCGGGGCTCTGGAAACACCATATATTTT.

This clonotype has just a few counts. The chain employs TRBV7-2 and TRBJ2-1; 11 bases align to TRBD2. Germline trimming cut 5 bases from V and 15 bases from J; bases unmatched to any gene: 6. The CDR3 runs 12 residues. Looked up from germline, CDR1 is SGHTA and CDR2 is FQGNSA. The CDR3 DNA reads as TGTGCCAGCAGCCAACTAGCGGGAGCCTGGTTCTTC. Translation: CASSQLAGAWFF.

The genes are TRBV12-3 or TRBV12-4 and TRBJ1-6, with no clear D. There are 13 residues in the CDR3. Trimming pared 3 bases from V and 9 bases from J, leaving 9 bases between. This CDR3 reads CASSFGGGSPLHF. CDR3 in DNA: TGTGCCAGCAGTTTTGGAGGTGGTTCACCCCTCCACTTT.

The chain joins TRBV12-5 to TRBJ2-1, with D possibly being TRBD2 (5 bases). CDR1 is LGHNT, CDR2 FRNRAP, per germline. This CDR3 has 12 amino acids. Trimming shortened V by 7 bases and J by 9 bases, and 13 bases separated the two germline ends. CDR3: CASASRGSEQFF. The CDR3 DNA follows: TGTGCTAGTGCCTCGAGAGGGAGTGAGCAGTTCTTC.

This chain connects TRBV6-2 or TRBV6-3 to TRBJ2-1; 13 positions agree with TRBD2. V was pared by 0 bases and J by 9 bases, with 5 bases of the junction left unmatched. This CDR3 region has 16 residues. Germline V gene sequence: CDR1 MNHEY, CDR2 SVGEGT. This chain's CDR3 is CASSYSGLAGEGEQFF. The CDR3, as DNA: TGTGCCAGCAGTTACTCTGGACTAGCGGGAGAGGGTGAGCAGTTCTTC.

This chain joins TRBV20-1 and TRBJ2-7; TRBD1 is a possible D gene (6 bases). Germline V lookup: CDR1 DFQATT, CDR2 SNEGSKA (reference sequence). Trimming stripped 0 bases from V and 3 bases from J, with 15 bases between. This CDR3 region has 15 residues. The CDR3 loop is CSARDGGRAFYEQYF. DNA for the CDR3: TGCAGTGCTAGAGATGGGGGCAGGGCCTTCTACGAGCAGTACTTC.

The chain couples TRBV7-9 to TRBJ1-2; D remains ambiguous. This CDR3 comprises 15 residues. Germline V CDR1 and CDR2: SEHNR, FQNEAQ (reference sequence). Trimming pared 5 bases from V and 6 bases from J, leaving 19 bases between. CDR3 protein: CASSTLGGLADGYTF. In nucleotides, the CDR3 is TGTGCCAGCAGCACCCTCGGCGGTCTTGCGGATGGCTACACCTTC.

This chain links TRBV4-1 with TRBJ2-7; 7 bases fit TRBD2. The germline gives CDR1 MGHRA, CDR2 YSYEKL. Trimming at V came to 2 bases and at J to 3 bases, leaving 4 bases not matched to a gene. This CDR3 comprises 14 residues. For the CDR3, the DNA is TGCGCCAGCAGCCAAAAGGGAGGGGTCTACGAGCAGTACTTC. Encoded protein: CASSQKGGVYEQYF.

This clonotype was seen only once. The CDR3 sequence is CASSLPLGSKGPETQYF. CDR3 nucleotide sequence: TGTGCCAGTAGTCTCCCGCTCGGGTCCAAGGGGCCAGAGACCCAGTACTTC. The chain couples TRBV19 to TRBJ2-5; the D gene is possibly TRBD1 (5 bases). This CDR3 comprises 17 residues. The germline CDR1 and CDR2 sequences are LNHDA and SQIVND (reference sequence). The V end lost 5 bases, the J end lost 4 bases, and 23 bases lay between the germline ends.

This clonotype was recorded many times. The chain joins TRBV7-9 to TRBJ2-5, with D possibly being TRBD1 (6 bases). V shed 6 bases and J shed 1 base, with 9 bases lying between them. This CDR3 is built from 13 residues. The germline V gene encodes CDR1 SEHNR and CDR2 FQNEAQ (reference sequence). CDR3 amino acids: CASRQDSQETQYF. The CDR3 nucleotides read TGTGCCAGCAGACAGGACAGCCAAGAGACCCAGTACTTC.

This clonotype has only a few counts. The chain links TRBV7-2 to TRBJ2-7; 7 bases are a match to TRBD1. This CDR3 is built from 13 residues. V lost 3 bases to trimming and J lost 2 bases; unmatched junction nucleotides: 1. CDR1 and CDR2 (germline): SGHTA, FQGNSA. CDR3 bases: TGTGCCAGCAGCTTCCAGGGGGCCTACGAGCAGTACTTC. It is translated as CASSFQGAYEQYF.

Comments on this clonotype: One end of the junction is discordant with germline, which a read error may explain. CDR3 amino acids: CASSYSSRSTQGF. CDR3 nucleotide sequence: TGTGCCAGCAGTTACTCGTCTCGGTCGACTCAAGGGTTC. This sequence joins TRBV6-6 and TRBJ2-5; D remains ambiguous. Germline V gene sequence: CDR1 MNHNY, CDR2 SVGAGI (reference sequence). The CDR3 covers 13 residues.

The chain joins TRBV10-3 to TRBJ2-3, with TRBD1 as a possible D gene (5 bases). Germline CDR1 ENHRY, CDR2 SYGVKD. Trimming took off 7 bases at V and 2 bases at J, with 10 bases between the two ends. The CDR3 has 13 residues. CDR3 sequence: CAIKGQTTDTQYF. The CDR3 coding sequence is TGTGCCATCAAGGGGCAGACCACAGATACGCAGTATTTT.

The CDR3 protein is CATGRGGFYNEQFF. CDR3 nucleotide sequence: TGTGCCACCGGGAGGGGGGGGTTTTACAATGAGCAGTTCTTC. This chain links TRBV6-1 with TRBJ2-1, with TRBD2 identical over 8 bases. The length of the CDR3 is 14 residues. J was trimmed by 4 bases and V by 10 bases; bases with no gene match: 9. Germline V lookup: CDR1 MNHNS, CDR2 SASEGT.

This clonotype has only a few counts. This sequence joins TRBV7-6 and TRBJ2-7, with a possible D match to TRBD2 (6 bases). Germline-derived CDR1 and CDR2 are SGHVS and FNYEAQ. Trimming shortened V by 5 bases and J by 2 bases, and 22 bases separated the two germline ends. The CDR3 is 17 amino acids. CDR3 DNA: TGTGCCAGCAGCCCCCCGGAGGGTCAGGTTGGTGCCTACGAGCAGTACTTC. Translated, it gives CASSPPEGQVGAYEQYF.

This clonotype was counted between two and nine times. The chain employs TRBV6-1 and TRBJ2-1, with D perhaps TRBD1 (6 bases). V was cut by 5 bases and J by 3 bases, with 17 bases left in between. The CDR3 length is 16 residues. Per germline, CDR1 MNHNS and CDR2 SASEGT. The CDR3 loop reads CASSPWTDAIYNEQFF. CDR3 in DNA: TGTGCCAGCAGTCCTTGGACAGATGCGATCTACAATGAGCAGTTCTTC.

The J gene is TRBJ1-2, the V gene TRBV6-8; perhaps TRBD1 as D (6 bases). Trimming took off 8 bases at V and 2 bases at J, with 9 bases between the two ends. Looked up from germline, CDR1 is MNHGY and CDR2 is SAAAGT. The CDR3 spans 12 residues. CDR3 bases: TGTGCCAGCGGGAGGGGGAACTATGGCTACACCTTC. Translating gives CASGRGNYGYTF.

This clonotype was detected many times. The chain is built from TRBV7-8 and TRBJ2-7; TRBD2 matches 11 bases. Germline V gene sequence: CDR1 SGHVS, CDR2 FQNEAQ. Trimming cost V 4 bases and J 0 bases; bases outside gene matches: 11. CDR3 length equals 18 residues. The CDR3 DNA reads TGTGCCAGCAGCTCTTTCGGACTAGCGGGCAAAAGCTCCTACGAGCAGTACTTC. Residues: CASSSFGLAGKSSYEQYF.

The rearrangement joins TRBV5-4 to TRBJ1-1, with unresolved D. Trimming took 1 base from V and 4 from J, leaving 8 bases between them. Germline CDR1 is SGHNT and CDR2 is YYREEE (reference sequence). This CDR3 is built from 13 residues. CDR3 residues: CASSLPKRTEAFF. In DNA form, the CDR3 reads TGTGCCAGCAGCTTGCCTAAGCGCACTGAAGCTTTCTTT.